This TCR beta chain is drawn from a study of tumor-infiltrating lymphocytes in glioblastoma multiforme. About this clonotype itself: Antigen specificity is unknown.

Regarding the study as a whole: The T cells in this sample were not sorted into functional subsets. Unequal TCR RNA per T cell might skew measured clone sizes.

Multiple V-beta primers and a C-beta primer amplified TCRB from RNA. TCRdb reanalysed the multiplex PCR reads using MiXCR and keeps one entry per CDR3 protein. The sample carries 7,000 to 9,500 distinct CDR3 sequences, 60% to 80% recorded once. CDR1 and CDR2 (germline): SGHAT, FQNNGV. CDR3 size: 13 residues. Trimming cost V 11 bases and J 9 bases, with 23 bases left between them. This chain uses TRBV11-2 with TRBJ2-7, with D perhaps matching TRBD2 (6 bases). The sequencing sample was made of brain tumor tissue. This sequence originates from a male donor with glioblastoma. The CDR3 reads CASAGSPVLMQYF. The CDR3 bases are TGTGCCTCCGCGGGATCCCCCGTGCTGATGCAGTACTTC. The variable domain in full, completed from reference TRBV11-2 and TRBJ2-7, reads EAGVAQSPRYKIIEKRQSVAFWCNPISGHATLYWYQQILGQGPKLLIQFQNNGVVDDSQLPKDRFSAERLKGVDSTLKIQPAKLEDSAVYLCASAGSPVLMQYFGPGTRLTVT.